This TCR beta chain was observed in a study of technical replicates of blood from several donors. In this sample, this clone turned up a few times. CDR1 is SGHVS and CDR2 is FQNEAQ in the germline V gene. CDR3 size: 13 residues. Trimming shortened V by 2 bases and J by 1 base, and 5 bases separated the two germline ends. TCRdb's copy holds only in-frame clones and misses some; the assay was immunoSEQ multiplex PCR. The table records some 99,000 clones, 95% of them present only once. The clonotype comes from a human donor in good health. The sample taken for sequencing was T cells isolated from PBMCs. The chain carries TRBV7-8 and TRBJ1-1; D not certain. CDR3 protein: CASSLRGNTEAFF. In DNA, the CDR3 is TGTGCCAGCAGCTTACGGGGGAACACTGAAGCTTTCTTT.